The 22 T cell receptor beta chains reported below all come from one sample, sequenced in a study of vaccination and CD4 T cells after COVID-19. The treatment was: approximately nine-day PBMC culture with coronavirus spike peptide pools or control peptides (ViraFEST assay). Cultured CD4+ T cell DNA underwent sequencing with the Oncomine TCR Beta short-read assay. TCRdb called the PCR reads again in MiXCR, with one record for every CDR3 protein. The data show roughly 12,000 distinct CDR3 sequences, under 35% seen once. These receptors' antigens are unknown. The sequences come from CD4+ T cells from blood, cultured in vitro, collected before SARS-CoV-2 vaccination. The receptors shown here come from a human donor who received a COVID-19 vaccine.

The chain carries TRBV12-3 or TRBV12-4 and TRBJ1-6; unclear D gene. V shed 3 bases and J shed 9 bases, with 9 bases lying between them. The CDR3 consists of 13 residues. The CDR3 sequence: CASSFEEGSPLHF. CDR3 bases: TGTGCCAGCAGTTTTGAGGAGGGTTCACCCCTCCACTTT.

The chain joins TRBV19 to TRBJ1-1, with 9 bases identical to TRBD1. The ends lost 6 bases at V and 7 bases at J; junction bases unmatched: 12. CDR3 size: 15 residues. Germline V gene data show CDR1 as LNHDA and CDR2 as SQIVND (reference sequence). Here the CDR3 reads CASRTGTGREGEAFF. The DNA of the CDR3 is TGTGCCAGTAGGACCGGGACAGGGAGAGAAGGTGAAGCTTTCTTT.

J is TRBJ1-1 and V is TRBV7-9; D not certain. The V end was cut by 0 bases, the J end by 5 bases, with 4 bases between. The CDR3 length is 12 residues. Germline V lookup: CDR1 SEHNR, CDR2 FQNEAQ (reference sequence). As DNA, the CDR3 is TGTGCCAGCAGCTTAGCTTCTACTGAAGCTTTCTTT. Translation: CASSLASTEAFF.

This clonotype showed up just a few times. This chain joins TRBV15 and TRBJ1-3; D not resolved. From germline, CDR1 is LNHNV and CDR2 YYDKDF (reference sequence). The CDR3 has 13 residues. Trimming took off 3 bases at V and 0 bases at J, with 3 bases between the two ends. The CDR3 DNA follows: TGTGCCACCAGCAGCTACTCTGGAAACACCATATATTTT. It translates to CATSSYSGNTIYF.

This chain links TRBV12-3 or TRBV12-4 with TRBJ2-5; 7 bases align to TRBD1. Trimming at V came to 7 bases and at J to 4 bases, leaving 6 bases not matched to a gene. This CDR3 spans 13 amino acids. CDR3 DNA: TGTGCCAGCACCCAGACAGGGCGAGAGACCCAGTACTTC. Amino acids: CASTQTGRETQYF.

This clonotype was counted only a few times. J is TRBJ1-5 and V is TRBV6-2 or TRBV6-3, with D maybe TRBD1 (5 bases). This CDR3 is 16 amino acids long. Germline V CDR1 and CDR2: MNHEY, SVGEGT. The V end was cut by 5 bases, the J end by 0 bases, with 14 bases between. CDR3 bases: TGTGCCAGCAGTACGGCCGTGGGGGGTAGCAATCAGCCCCAGCATTTT. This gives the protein CASSTAVGGSNQPQHF.

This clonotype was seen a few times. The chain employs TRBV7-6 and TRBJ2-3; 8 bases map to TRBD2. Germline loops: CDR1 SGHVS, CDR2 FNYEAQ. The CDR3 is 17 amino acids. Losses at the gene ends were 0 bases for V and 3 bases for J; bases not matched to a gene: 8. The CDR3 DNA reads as TGTGCCAGCAGCTTAGCGCCGGGGCGGGGGGTAACAGATACGCAGTATTTT. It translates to CASSLAPGRGVTDTQYF.

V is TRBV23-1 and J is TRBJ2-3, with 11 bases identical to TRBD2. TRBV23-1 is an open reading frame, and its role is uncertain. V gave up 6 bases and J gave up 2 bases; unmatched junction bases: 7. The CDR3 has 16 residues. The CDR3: CASRDRLAGNTDTQYF. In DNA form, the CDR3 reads TGCGCCAGCAGAGACAGACTAGCGGGGAACACAGATACGCAGTATTTT.

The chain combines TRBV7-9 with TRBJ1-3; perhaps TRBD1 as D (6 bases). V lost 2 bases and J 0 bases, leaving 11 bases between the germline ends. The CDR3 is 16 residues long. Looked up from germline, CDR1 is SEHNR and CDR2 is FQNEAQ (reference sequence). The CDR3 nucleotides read TGTGCCAGCAGCTTAAGTCAGGGGTTCTCTGGAAACACCATATATTTT. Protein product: CASSLSQGFSGNTIYF.

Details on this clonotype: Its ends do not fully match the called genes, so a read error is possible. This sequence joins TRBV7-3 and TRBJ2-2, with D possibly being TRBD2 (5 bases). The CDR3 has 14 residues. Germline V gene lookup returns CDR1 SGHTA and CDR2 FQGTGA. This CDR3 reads CASRATANTGEPFF. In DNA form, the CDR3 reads TGTGCCAGCAGGGCAACCGCGAACACCGGGGAGCCGTTTTTT.

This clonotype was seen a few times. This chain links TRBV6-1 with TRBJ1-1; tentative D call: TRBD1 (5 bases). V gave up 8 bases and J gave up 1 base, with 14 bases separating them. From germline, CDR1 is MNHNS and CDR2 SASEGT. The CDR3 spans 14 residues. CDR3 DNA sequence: TGTGCCAGCTCTTTTGGGACGGAGAACACTGAAGCTTTCTTT. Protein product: CASSFGTENTEAFF.

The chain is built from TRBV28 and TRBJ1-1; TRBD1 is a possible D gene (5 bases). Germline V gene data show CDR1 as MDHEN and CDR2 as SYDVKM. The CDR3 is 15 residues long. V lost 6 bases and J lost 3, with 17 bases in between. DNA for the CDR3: TGTGCCAGCAGCCCCGATACGGAGGGGTACACTGAAGCTTTCTTT. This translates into CASSPDTEGYTEAFF.

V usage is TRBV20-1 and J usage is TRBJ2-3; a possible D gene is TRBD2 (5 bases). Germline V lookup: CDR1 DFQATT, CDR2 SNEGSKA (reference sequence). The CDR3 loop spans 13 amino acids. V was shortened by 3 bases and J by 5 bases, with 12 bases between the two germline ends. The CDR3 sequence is CSASWGARDTQYF. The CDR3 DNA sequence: TGCAGTGCTAGTTGGGGAGCCAGAGATACGCAGTATTTT.

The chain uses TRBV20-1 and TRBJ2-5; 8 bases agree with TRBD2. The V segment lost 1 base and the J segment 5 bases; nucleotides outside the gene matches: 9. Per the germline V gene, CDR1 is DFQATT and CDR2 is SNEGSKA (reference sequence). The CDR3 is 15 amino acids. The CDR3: CSARAGTSVGETQYF. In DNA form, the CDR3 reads TGCAGTGCTAGAGCCGGGACTAGTGTAGGGGAGACCCAGTACTTC.

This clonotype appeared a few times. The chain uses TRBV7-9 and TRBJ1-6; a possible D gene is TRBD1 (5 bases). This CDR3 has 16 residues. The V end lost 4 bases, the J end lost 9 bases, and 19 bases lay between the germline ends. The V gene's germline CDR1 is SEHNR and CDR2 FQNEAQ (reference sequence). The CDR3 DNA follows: TGTGCCAGCAGCTGGGGACCTTTGGAAGGCGGTTCACCCCTCCACTTT. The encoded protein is CASSWGPLEGGSPLHF.

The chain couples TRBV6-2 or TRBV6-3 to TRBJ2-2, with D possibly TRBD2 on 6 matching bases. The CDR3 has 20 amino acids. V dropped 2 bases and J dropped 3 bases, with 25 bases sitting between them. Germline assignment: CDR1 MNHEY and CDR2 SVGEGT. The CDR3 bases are TGTGCCAGCAGTTACGAATCCGGGGTCGAACCGGGACTCCACACCGGGGAGCTGTTTTTT. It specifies CASSYESGVEPGLHTGELFF.

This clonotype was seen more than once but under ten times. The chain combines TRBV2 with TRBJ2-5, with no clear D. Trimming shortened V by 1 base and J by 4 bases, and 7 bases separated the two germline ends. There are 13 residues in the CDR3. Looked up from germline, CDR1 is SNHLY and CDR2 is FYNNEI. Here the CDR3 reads CASSEESGETQYF. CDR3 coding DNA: TGTGCCAGCAGTGAAGAGTCCGGAGAGACCCAGTACTTC.

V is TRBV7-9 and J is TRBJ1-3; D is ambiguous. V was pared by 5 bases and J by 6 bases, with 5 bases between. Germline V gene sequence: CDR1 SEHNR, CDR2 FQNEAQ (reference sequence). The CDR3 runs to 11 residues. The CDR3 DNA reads TGTGCCAGCAGCCGGCAAAACACCATATATTTT. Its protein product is CASSRQNTIYF.

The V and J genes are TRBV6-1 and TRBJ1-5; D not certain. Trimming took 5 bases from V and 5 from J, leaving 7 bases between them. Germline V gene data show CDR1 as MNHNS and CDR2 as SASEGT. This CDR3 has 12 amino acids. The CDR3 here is CASSQPYQPQHF. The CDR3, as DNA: TGTGCCAGCAGTCAACCATATCAGCCCCAGCATTTT.

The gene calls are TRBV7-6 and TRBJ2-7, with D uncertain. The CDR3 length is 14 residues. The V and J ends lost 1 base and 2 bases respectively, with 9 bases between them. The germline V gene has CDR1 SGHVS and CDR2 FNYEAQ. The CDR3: CASSLGRLPYEQYF. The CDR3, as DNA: TGTGCCAGCAGCTTAGGGAGACTGCCCTACGAGCAGTACTTC. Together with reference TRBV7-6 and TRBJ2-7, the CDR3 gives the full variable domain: GAGVSQSPRYKVTKRGQDVALRCDPISGHVSLYWYRQALGQGPEFLTYFNYEAQQDKSGLPNDRFSAERPEGSISTLTIQRTEQRDSAMYRCASSLGRLPYEQYFGPGTRLTVT.

The CDR3 is CASSLLNTYGYTF. CDR3 nucleotide sequence: TGTGCCAGCAGCTTATTGAACACGTATGGCTACACCTTC. The V gene is TRBV7-2, the J gene TRBJ1-2; D is uncertain. Trimming cost V 2 bases and J 5 bases, with 9 bases left between them. This CDR3 spans 13 amino acids. Germline CDR1 SGHTA, CDR2 FQGNSA.

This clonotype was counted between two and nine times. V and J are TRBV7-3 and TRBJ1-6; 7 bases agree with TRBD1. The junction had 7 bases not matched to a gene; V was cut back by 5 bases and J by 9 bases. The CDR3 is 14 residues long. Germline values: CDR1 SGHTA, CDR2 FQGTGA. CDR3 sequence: CASSLGTEPSPLHF. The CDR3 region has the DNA TGTGCCAGCAGCCTCGGGACAGAGCCTTCACCCCTCCACTTT.